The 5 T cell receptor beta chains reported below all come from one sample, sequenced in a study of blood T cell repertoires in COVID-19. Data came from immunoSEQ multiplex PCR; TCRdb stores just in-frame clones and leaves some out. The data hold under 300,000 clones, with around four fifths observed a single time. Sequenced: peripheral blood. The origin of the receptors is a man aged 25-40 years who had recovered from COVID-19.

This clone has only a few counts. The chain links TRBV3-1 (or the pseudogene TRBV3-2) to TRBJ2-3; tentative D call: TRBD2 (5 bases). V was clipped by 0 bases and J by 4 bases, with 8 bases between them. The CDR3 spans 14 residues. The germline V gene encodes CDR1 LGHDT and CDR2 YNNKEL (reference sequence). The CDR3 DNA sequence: TGTGCCAGCAGCCAAGATCTACTAGCAGATACGCAGTATTTT. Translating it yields CASSQDLLADTQYF.

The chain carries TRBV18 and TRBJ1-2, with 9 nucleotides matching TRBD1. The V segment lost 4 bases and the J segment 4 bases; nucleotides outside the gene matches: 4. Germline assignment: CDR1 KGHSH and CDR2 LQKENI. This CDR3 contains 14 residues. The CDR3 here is CASSRDRVGYGYTF. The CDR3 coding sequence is TGTGCCAGCTCACGGGACAGGGTTGGCTATGGCTACACCTTC.

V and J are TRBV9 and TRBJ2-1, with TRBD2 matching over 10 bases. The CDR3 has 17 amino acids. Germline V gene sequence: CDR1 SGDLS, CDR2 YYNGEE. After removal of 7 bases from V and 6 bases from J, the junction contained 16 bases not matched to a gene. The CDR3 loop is CASGQKVSGGALNEQFF. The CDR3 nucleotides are TGTGCCAGCGGCCAGAAAGTAAGCGGGGGGGCTCTCAATGAGCAGTTCTTC. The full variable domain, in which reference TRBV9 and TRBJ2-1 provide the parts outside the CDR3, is DSGVTQTPKHLITATGQRVTLRCSPRSGDLSVYWYQQSLDQGLQFLIQYYNGEERAKGNILERFSAQQFPDLHSELNLSSLELGDSALYFCASGQKVSGGALNEQFFGPGTRLTVL.

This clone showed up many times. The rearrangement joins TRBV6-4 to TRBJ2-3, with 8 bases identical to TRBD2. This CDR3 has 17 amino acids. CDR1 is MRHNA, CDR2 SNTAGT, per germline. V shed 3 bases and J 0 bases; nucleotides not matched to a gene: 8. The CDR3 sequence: CASSESPGGDSTDTQYF. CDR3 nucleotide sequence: TGTGCCAGCAGTGAATCCCCGGGGGGGGATAGCACAGATACGCAGTATTTT.

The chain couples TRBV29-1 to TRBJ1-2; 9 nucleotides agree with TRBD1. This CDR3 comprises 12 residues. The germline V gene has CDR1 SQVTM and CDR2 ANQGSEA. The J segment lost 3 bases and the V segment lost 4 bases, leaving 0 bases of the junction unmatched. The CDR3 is CSVGDRDYGYTF. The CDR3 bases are TGCAGCGTTGGGGACAGGGACTATGGCTACACCTTC.